These 7 T cell receptor beta chains were sequenced from one sample in a study of beta chain features in type 1 diabetes. Reverse transcription of all isolated RNA meant that expressed TCRB transcripts were sequenced. Some clones are missing from TCRdb's copy, which holds only in-frame ones; the method was immunoSEQ multiplex PCR. The profile shows almost 350,000 clones, roughly 8% of them singletons. Sequenced sample: central memory CD4+ T cells from blood. The receptors come from a woman between 18 and 29 years old in good health.

V and J are TRBV7-2 and TRBJ2-3; TRBD2 agrees at 10 bases. Germline V lookup: CDR1 SGHTA, CDR2 FQGNSA. This CDR3 comprises 16 residues. Trimming removed 5 bases from V and 7 bases from J; junction bases left unmatched: 12. The CDR3 nucleotides read TGTGCCAGCAGCACCTCCCGGGTTAGCGGGAGGAATACGCAGTATTTT. It translates to CASSTSRVSGRNTQYF.

Concerning this clone: A much larger clone sits a single nucleotide away, making a read error possible. Other DNA sequences from this sample encode an identical CDR3 as well. The chain recombines TRBV6-6 with TRBJ1-2; D perhaps matches TRBD1 (6 bases). The CDR3 loop spans 12 amino acids. Trimming stripped 6 bases from V and 3 bases from J, with 8 bases between. Germline CDR1 MNHNY, CDR2 SVGAGI (reference sequence). Here the CDR3 DNA reads TGTGCCAGCAGCCCAGGGGACTATGGCTACACCTTC. Its protein product is CASSPGDYGYTF.

This clone was found a few times. V gene TRBV4-1 combines with J gene TRBJ2-1; 8 bases align to TRBD2. The junction had 4 bases not matched to a gene; V was cut back by 1 base and J by 5 bases. There are 15 residues in the CDR3. Germline V gives CDR1 MGHRA, CDR2 YSYEKL. The CDR3 sequence is CASSQGLATHNEQFF. In DNA form, the CDR3 reads TGCGCCAGCAGCCAAGGACTAGCGACACACAATGAGCAGTTCTTC.

As to this clone: Other DNA sequences in the sample encode the same CDR3. J is TRBJ2-7 and V is TRBV28, with a tentative D call TRBD2 (5 bases). The CDR3 totals 14 residues. CDR1 is MDHEN and CDR2 is SYDVKM in the germline V gene. Trimming pared 5 bases from V and 3 bases from J, leaving 14 bases between. DNA for the CDR3: TGTGCCAGCAGTCCCCTAGCCGGAGGCTACGAGCAGTACTTC. It specifies CASSPLAGGYEQYF. The full variable domain, in which reference TRBV28 and TRBJ2-7 provide the parts outside the CDR3, is DVKVTQSSRYLVKRTGEKVFLECVQDMDHENMFWYRQDPGLGLRLIYFSYDVKMKEKGDIPEGYSVSREKKERFSLILESASTNQTSMYLCASSPLAGGYEQYFGPGTRLTVT.

The chain joins TRBV5-6 to TRBJ2-7, with D hard to call. The CDR3 contains 12 residues. CDR1 and CDR2 from the germline V gene are SGHDT and YYEEEE. With 7 bases removed from V and 2 bases from J, the gap between germline ends came to 10 bases. The CDR3 coding sequence is TGTGCCAGCGGAAGAGAAACCTACGAGCAGTACTTC. Protein product: CASGRETYEQYF.

The chain has TRBV19 and TRBJ2-1, with D tentatively TRBD1 or TRBD2 (5 bases each). CDR3 length: 14 amino acids. V lost 3 bases and J lost 9, with 15 bases in between. Germline values: CDR1 LNHDA, CDR2 SQIVND (reference sequence). CDR3 DNA sequence: TGTGCCAGTAGTATGCCCCCTAGGGACGCTGAGCAGTTCTTC. Its protein is CASSMPPRDAEQFF.

This clone was detected only a few times. The chain employs TRBV4-2 and TRBJ2-5; possibly TRBD2 for D (5 bases). The CDR3 length is 17 residues. Germline CDR1 is LGHNA and CDR2 is YNFKEQ. Trimming pared 6 bases from V and 3 bases from J, leaving 23 bases between. CDR3 region: CASRPHKGGGQEETQYF. CDR3 DNA: TGTGCCAGCAGACCGCATAAAGGAGGCGGCCAAGAAGAGACCCAGTACTTC.